This section outlines one T cell receptor beta chain sequence together with its context. Its antigen is undetermined. Trimming left V 8 bases short and J 3 bases short, with 14 bases between. Germline lookup yields CDR1 ENHRY and CDR2 SYGVKD. CDR3 size: 13 residues. This specimen comes from a study of tumor and adjacent non-tumor tissue in lung cancer. Whole-study context: Stage I to III disease affected approximately 11 men and about 5 women aged about 30 to 76. Notes on the study in general: Higher tumor TCR diversity was associated with shorter survival. Normal lung showed higher cumulative top 100 clone frequency than tumor.

Three rounds of nested PCR, following a modified ARM-PCR protocol, produced the TCRbeta library. One entry per CDR3 protein results from TCRdb running MiXCR on the multiplex PCR reads. The sample holds about 68,000 distinct CDR3 sequences, about three fifths seen once. RNA was extracted from bulk tissue without any cell sorting. Chemotherapy-naive patients with new lung cancer underwent thoracic surgery in China, August–late 2014. This rearrangement joins TRBV10-3 to TRBJ2-7; D is possibly TRBD1 (5 bases). The clonotype was recovered from a man over 45 with non-small cell lung cancer. The source material was lung tumor tissue. CDR3 in amino acids: CAIGIKGVYEQYF. In nucleotides, the CDR3 is TGTGCCATCGGAATCAAAGGGGTCTACGAGCAGTACTTC.